This T cell receptor (beta chain) was retrieved from a study of identifying expanded T cells in peripheral blood. Overall study results and limits: Technical replicates showed approximately 1.2 changed clones; two weeks about 16; four weeks 19.

TCRdb keeps only in-frame clones here, not all; method: immunoSEQ multiplex PCR. The sample holds 100,000 to 150,000 clones, roughly 82% seen once. V was clipped by 3 bases and J by 6 bases; unmatched bases: 10. The CDR3 spans 15 residues. Germline CDR1 SGHNT, CDR2 YYREEE (reference sequence). Healthy donors had no documented immune events, such as infections, while sampled. A remark on this clone: Its antigen is currently unknown.

The origin of this receptor is a person aged 18-70 years in good health. The sequenced material came from blood. This chain uses TRBV5-4 with TRBJ2-7; 9 bases are a match to TRBD1. The CDR3 spells CASSYPGQGASEQYF. CDR3 DNA sequence: TGTGCCAGCAGCTATCCGGGACAGGGAGCATCCGAGCAGTACTTC.